This entry features one T cell receptor (beta chain) sequence. The sample is drawn from a study of OX40 agonist ivuxolimab in advanced cancers. Overall study context: Treatment of patients was with ivuxolimab, an agonistic anti-OX40 (CD134) antibody.

TCRdb's table, derived via immunoSEQ multiplex PCR, lists solely in-frame clones and lacks some. In the table there are about 150,000 clones, 85% to 95% of which are singletons. The germline V and J ends were trimmed by 5 bases and 2 bases, with 22 bases remaining between them. The CDR3 is 18 residues long. Germline CDR1 is SGHVS and CDR2 is FQNEAQ. The sequence came from an adult with an advanced solid tumor such as melanoma, head and neck, liver or kidney cancer. Here the sequenced sample was CD4+ or CD8+ T cells sorted from blood, taken in a trial of the OX40 agonist ivuxolimab. This chain joins TRBV7-8 and TRBJ1-3; D is perhaps TRBD1 (5 bases). As DNA, the CDR3 is TGTGCCAGCAGCCCAGAACGCTGGGGCACCCAACCTGGAAACACCATATATTTT. Translated: CASSPERWGTQPGNTIYF.